What follows is one T cell receptor beta chain and its context. This CDR3 has 13 residues. CDR1 and CDR2 (germline): SGDLS, YYNGEE. The sample is drawn from a study of somatic mutations in cytotoxic T cells in rheumatoid arthritis. This table comes from immunoSEQ multiplex PCR, and its TCRdb copy is limited to in-frame clones, with some not included. The sample lists 20,000 or so clones, about 85% occurring once. The rearrangement joins TRBV9 to TRBJ2-5; D is ambiguous. The J call could be wrong; TRBJ2-7 is a better fit for the DNA end. Material: CD8+ T cells sorted from blood. This clonotype originated in a man between 18 and 35 years old with rheumatoid arthritis. The CDR3 coding sequence is TGTGCCAGCAGCGATGAAAAGACCTACGAGCAGTACTTC. Translation gives CASSDEKTYEQYF.